Below are 26 T cell receptor beta chains sequenced from a single sample in a study of blood T cells in healthy people across ages (dated by TCRdb to the mid-2010s). Library preparation employed 5' RACE. The run used an Illumina HiSeq 2500. The second PCR ran for about 6 to 11 cycles and used a J-beta primer mix along with a sample-barcoded 5' primer. TCRdb passed the public sequencing reads through fastp at Q25 and MiXCR, retaining productive beta sequences. Every CDR3 protein is listed once, alongside the most common genes and DNA of its rows. The sample table records about 940,000 distinct CDR3 sequences; around 49% of these occur just once. Of the sample, roughly 13% is held by the ten largest clones. Sequenced input: blood. The receptors were gathered from a man younger than 45 in good health.

This clonotype was found a few times. CDR3 protein: CASSPAAQTTDTQYF. The CDR3 DNA is TGTGCCAGCAGCCCGGCGGCCCAGACTACAGATACGCAGTATTTT. V usage is TRBV12-3 or TRBV12-4 and J usage is TRBJ2-3; D gene unclear. Trimming took off 6 bases at V and 3 bases at J, with 16 bases between the two ends. The CDR3 extends over 15 amino acids.

The genes are TRBV20-1 and TRBJ2-5; D gene unclear. V lost 3 bases, J lost 1 base, and 3 bases lay in between. This CDR3 is built from 11 residues. Per germline, CDR1 DFQATT and CDR2 SNEGSKA (reference sequence). The CDR3 protein is CSASIQETQYF. The CDR3 DNA follows: TGCAGTGCTAGTATCCAAGAGACCCAGTACTTC.

V gene TRBV6-2 or TRBV6-3 combines with J gene TRBJ2-3; TRBD2 agrees at 10 bases. With V trimmed by 2 bases and J by 4 bases, 3 bases remained unmatched. Germline CDR1 MNHEY, CDR2 SVGEGT. This CDR3 has 15 residues. The CDR3 DNA sequence: TGTGCCAGCAGTTACCTAGCGGGGGTTCCAGATACGCAGTATTTT. Its protein is CASSYLAGVPDTQYF.

In nucleotides, the CDR3 is TGTGCCAGCAGCTTTGGTCTAGGCACAGATACGCAGTATTTT. Its translation is CASSFGLGTDTQYF. The chain couples TRBV7-2 to TRBJ2-3, with D hard to call. The CDR3 spans 14 residues. From germline, CDR1 is SGHTA and CDR2 FQGNSA. The V end was cut by 3 bases, the J end by 1 base, with 8 bases between.

The chain couples TRBV7-2 to TRBJ2-2; 9 nucleotides line up with TRBD2. Per germline, CDR1 SGHTA and CDR2 FQGNSA. This CDR3 is 17 amino acids long. Trimming took 5 bases from V and 2 from J; bases not matched to a gene: 9. Here the CDR3 reads CASSPSSGASNTGELFF. CDR3 coding DNA: TGTGCCAGCAGCCCTTCTAGCGGGGCGAGCAACACCGGGGAGCTGTTTTTT.

CDR3 DNA: TGTGCCAGCAGTGAAACTCTGGGAGGCTCCTACAATGAGCAGTTCTTC. Protein: CASSETLGGSYNEQFF. The chain is built from TRBV6-1 and TRBJ2-1; D is perhaps TRBD2 (6 bases). Germline V gives CDR1 MNHNS, CDR2 SASEGT. Between the trimmed V and J ends, which lost 2 bases and 0 bases, there was a span of 11 bases. This CDR3 contains 16 residues.

Only one count was recorded for this clonotype. Being one base from a much bigger clone, this may be a read error. The genes are TRBV6-2 or TRBV6-3 and TRBJ2-1, with D perhaps matching TRBD1 or TRBD2 (5 bases each). The end of the DNA fits TRBJ2-7 better, so the J call may be wrong. The CDR3 runs 13 residues. Germline loops: CDR1 MNHEY, CDR2 SVGEGT. DNA of the CDR3: TGTGCCACCAGGGAGAGCTCCTACAATGAGCAGTACTTC. Translation: CATRESSYNEQYF.

This clonotype was found many times. The chain combines TRBV12-3 or TRBV12-4 with TRBJ2-3; D not certain. The CDR3 runs 12 residues. The V and J ends lost 7 bases and 5 bases respectively, with 10 bases between them. The chain's CDR3 is CASTTWGDTQYF. The CDR3 DNA reads TGTGCCAGCACAACGTGGGGAGATACGCAGTATTTT.

This clonotype was picked up one time. The V call is TRBV6-2 or TRBV6-3, the J call TRBJ2-7; D not resolved. Between the trimmed V and J ends, which lost 4 bases and 6 bases, there was a span of 10 bases. Germline values: CDR1 MNHEY, CDR2 SVGEGT. This CDR3 has 12 amino acids. The DNA for the CDR3 is TGTGCCAGCAGTTCCCCAGAAGCCGAGCAGTACTTC. It yields the protein CASSSPEAEQYF.

The chain couples TRBV7-2 to TRBJ1-5, with D possibly matching TRBD1 (5 bases). V gave up 5 bases and J gave up 1 base, with 15 bases separating them. Germline lookup yields CDR1 SGHTA and CDR2 FQGNSA. CDR3 length: 16 residues. The CDR3 DNA is TGTGCCAGCAGCCTCGGGAGGGGACGGAGCAATCAGCCCCAGCATTTT. It codes for CASSLGRGRSNQPQHF.

This clonotype has only a few counts. The genes are TRBV9 and TRBJ2-3; 8 bases agree with TRBD2. With V trimmed by 0 bases and J by 6 bases, 6 bases remained unmatched. There are 15 residues in the CDR3. Germline-derived CDR1 and CDR2 are SGDLS and YYNGEE. DNA of the CDR3: TGTGCCAGCAGCGTAGTCGCACAGCGGGGGGATACGCAGTATTTT. Its translation is CASSVVAQRGDTQYF.

This clonotype was seen more than once but under ten times. At one end the junction does not follow the germline gene, possibly because of a read error. The CDR3 protein is CASSPSPLAGGTDTQYF. CDR3 DNA: TGCGCCAGCAGCCCAAGTCCACTAGCGGGGGGCACCGATACGCAGTATTTT. The chain combines TRBV4-3 with TRBJ2-3, with 12 positions matching TRBD2. Germline CDR1 and CDR2: LGHNA and YSLEER. The CDR3 consists of 17 residues.

This chain connects TRBV27 to TRBJ2-7; possibly TRBD2 for D (5 bases). This CDR3 contains 15 residues. The germline V gene encodes CDR1 MNHEY and CDR2 SMNVEV (reference sequence). V gave up 4 bases and J gave up 2 bases, with 15 bases separating them. The CDR3 spells CASSYGRGLPYEQYF. CDR3 nucleotide sequence: TGTGCCAGCAGTTACGGACGGGGTCTCCCCTACGAGCAGTACTTC.

This chain links TRBV7-8 with TRBJ2-1; tentative D call: TRBD2 (6 bases). This CDR3 has 16 residues. CDR1 and CDR2 (germline): SGHVS, FQNEAQ. The V end was cut by 1 base, the J end by 7 bases, with 17 bases between. CDR3 sequence (DNA): TGTGCCAGCAGCTTAGTATTCGGCGGGGAAGGGAATGAGCAGTTCTTC. Translation: CASSLVFGGEGNEQFF.

The chain has TRBV6-5 and TRBJ2-7; D possibly corresponds to TRBD2 (5 bases). The J call may not be correct, given that the DNA end is closer to TRBJ2-5. This CDR3 contains 13 residues. Looked up from germline, CDR1 is MNHEY and CDR2 is SVGAGI. CDR3 protein: CASSYPGGETQYF. CDR3 nucleotides: TGTGCCAGCAGTTACCCCGGCGGGGAGACCCAGTACTTC.

The rearrangement uses TRBV4-1 and TRBJ1-2; tentative D call: TRBD1 (5 bases). The CDR3 runs 17 residues. Germline V gene lookup returns CDR1 MGHRA and CDR2 YSYEKL. V lost 0 bases, J lost 4 bases, and 18 bases lay in between. In nucleotides, the CDR3 is TGCGCCAGCAGCCAAGATCGGGCCGGGGGTGGGATCTATGGCTACACCTTC. It encodes CASSQDRAGGGIYGYTF.

This clonotype was seen more than once but under ten times. V gene TRBV25-1 combines with J gene TRBJ2-1, with 7 bases fitting TRBD2. The CDR3 runs to 15 residues. The V and J ends lost 0 bases and 8 bases, in that order; junction bases with no gene match: 7. CDR1 is MGHDK and CDR2 is SYGVNS in the germline V gene. DNA of the CDR3: TGTGCCAGCAGTGAATACCGCGGGGGTCGCGATGAGCAGTTCTTC. Residues: CASSEYRGGRDEQFF. Full variable domain (remainder filled in from reference TRBV25-1 and TRBJ2-1): EADIYQTPRYLVIGTGKKITLECSQTMGHDKMYWYQQDPGMELHLIHYSYGVNSTEKGDLSSESTVSRIRTEHFPLTLESARPSHTSQYLCASSEYRGGRDEQFFGPGTRLTVL.

V usage is TRBV18 and J usage is TRBJ2-3, with D hard to call. The germline CDR1 and CDR2 sequences are KGHSH and LQKENI. The length of the CDR3 is 15 residues. Deletions cut 0 bases from V and 7 bases from J, with 14 bases between. The CDR3 region is CASSPPGNGGNTQYF. CDR3 sequence (DNA): TGTGCCAGCTCACCACCGGGTAATGGTGGAAATACGCAGTATTTT. The full variable domain, in which reference TRBV18 and TRBJ2-3 provide the parts outside the CDR3, is NAGVMQNPRHLVRRRGQEARLRCSPMKGHSHVYWYRQLPEEGLKFMVYLQKENIIDESGMPKERFSAEFPKEGPSILRIQQVVRGDSAAYFCASSPPGNGGNTQYFGPGTRLTVL.

This clonotype was detected only a few times. This sequence joins TRBV9 and TRBJ2-2; perhaps TRBD2 as D (5 bases). CDR1 SGDLS and CDR2 YYNGEE come from the germline V gene. The CDR3 is 15 residues long. Trimming took off 3 bases at V and 1 base at J, with 10 bases between the two ends. The CDR3 DNA reads as TGTGCCAGCAGCGCCGTTCGGGGGAACACCGGGGAGCTGTTTTTT. It encodes CASSAVRGNTGELFF.

The chain combines TRBV12-3 or TRBV12-4 with TRBJ2-1; TRBD2 might be the D (5 bases). V was pared by 7 bases and J by 0 bases, with 22 bases between. The CDR3 is 18 amino acids. CDR3 in DNA: TGTGCCAGCAACGGGGTGGGCGGTCCCAATAGCTCCTACAATGAGCAGTTCTTC. Amino acid sequence: CASNGVGGPNSSYNEQFF.

The V gene is TRBV20-1, the J gene TRBJ2-1; 8 nucleotides align to TRBD2. V trimming: 3 bases; J trimming: 10 bases; junction bases outside the gene matches: 11. This CDR3 comprises 14 residues. Germline CDR1 and CDR2: DFQATT and SNEGSKA (reference sequence). CDR3 nucleotides: TGCAGTGCTAGCCCCCGCGGGGGGTGGGGGGAGCAGTTCTTC. Encoded protein: CSASPRGGWGEQFF.

This clonotype was picked up a small number of times. The chain employs TRBV5-1 and TRBJ2-3; possible D gene TRBD2, 5 bases. The CDR3 has 13 residues. Germline CDR1 SGHRS, CDR2 YFSETQ. Trimming cost V 4 bases and J 5 bases, with 11 bases left between them. As DNA, the CDR3 is TGCGCCAGCAGCGAAACTAGTTTAGATACGCAGTATTTT. This gives the protein CASSETSLDTQYF.

The V and J genes are TRBV28 and TRBJ1-5; D is unresolved. Germline values: CDR1 MDHEN, CDR2 SYDVKM. Deletions cut 6 bases from V and 5 bases from J, with 11 bases between. The CDR3 has 13 residues. CDR3 coding DNA: TGTGCCAGCAGCTATCAAACTTATCAGCCCCAGCATTTT. This sequence encodes CASSYQTYQPQHF. The variable domain in full, completed from reference TRBV28 and TRBJ1-5, reads DVKVTQSSRYLVKRTGEKVFLECVQDMDHENMFWYRQDPGLGLRLIYFSYDVKMKEKGDIPEGYSVSREKKERFSLILESASTNQTSMYLCASSYQTYQPQHFGDGTRLSIL.

Turning to this clonotype: A junction end diverges from the germline sequence, so it may reflect a read error. The V and J genes are TRBV25-1 and TRBJ2-7, with D unclear. There are 12 residues in the CDR3. Germline values: CDR1 MGHDK, CDR2 SYGVNS. The CDR3: CANSEGSYEQYF. The CDR3 bases are TGTGCCAACAGTGAAGGCAGCTACGAGCAGTACTTC.

This chain uses TRBV12-3 or TRBV12-4 with TRBJ2-1; TRBD1 aligns across 7 bases. After removal of 6 bases from V and 4 bases from J, the junction contained 9 bases not matched to a gene. CDR3 size: 15 residues. CDR3 bases: TGTGCCAGCAGGGAGACAGGGTCGGTGTACAATGAGCAGTTCTTC. This codes for CASRETGSVYNEQFF.

This clonotype was detected many times. The chain recombines TRBV7-2 with TRBJ1-2, with 7 nucleotides matching TRBD1. CDR1 is SGHTA, CDR2 FQGNSA, per germline. With 7 bases clipped from V and 8 bases from J, the junction kept 7 bases outside the gene matches. The length of the CDR3 is 12 residues. The CDR3 nucleotides read TGTGCCAGCAACAGAGGGGGCGAGGGCTACACCTTC. Amino acid sequence: CASNRGGEGYTF.